Sequencing of this T cell receptor beta chain was carried out in a study of OX40 agonist ivuxolimab in advanced cancers. From germline, CDR1 is SQVTM and CDR2 ANQGSEA. CDR3 size: 14 residues. To note about this clone: The junction and the germline gene differ at one end; a read error may be behind it.

TCRdb keeps only in-frame clones here, not all; method: immunoSEQ multiplex PCR. The top ten clones hold 1.5% to 2% of a sample with around 46,000 clones, 82% of them seen once. This chain connects TRBV29-1 to TRBJ1-5; maybe TRBD1 (6 bases). This TCR was sampled from an adult with an advanced solid tumor such as melanoma, head and neck, liver or kidney cancer. Source: CD4+ or CD8+ T cells sorted from blood, taken in a trial of the OX40 agonist ivuxolimab. The CDR3 spells CSGEGDTGNQPQHF. The CDR3 DNA reads as TGCAGCGGTGAAGGGGACACCGGCAATCAGCCCCAGCATTTT.